This T cell receptor (beta chain) derives from a study of T cells expressing NK-cell markers (dated by TCRdb to between 2020 and 2021). About the full investigation: In sorted CD3+CD56+NKG2C+, CD3+CD56+NKG2C- and CD3+CD56-NKG2C+ T-cell subsets from 7 or 8 donors, TCR beta-chain repertoires were profiled. Sequencing of the libraries produced 2 x 150 bp reads on Illumina HiSeq 2000/2500, MiSeq or NextSeq. Seven of the eight sequenced donors were HCMV-seropositive and one was HCMV-seronegative. The eight sequenced donors were randomly selected healthy volunteers, three men and five women. Overall study results and their limits: Whether the expanded NKG2C-expressing T cell clones were specific for HCMV antigens was left unclear. In several donors, the dominant CD3+CD56+NKG2C+ clonotypes were found to rank among the top 10 CD8+ clonotypes and to make up about 1.0-7.5% of CD8+ T cells. Those dominant clonotypes were again the most abundant among CD3+CD56-NKG2C+ cells in a few donors, at about 25-60.1%.

The instrument given in TCRdb is Illumina HiSeq 2000. TCR beta cDNA libraries were prepared using 5'RACE template switching, which introduced a universal primer site and unique molecular identifiers. Synthesis of cDNA was primed from the TCR beta constant segment and was followed by two consecutive PCR amplification steps. For the original study's pipeline: MIGEC was used to demultiplex reads and group reads by UMI, and MiTCR was used to assemble and quantify clonotypes. To exclude erroneous sequences, any TCR cDNA sequence not supported by at least two reads was discarded. The tcR package was used for downstream repertoire analysis, and clonotypes were matched between fractions using CDR3 nucleotide sequence together with V segment. VDJmatch was used to annotate antigen specificity against VDJdb, with one amino acid substitution allowed in CDR3. Reads reprocessed by TCRdb are summarized as one entry per CDR3 protein sequence, and DNA is absent. TCRdb, rather than the study authors, made the V and J calls. The sample's table covers about 380,000 distinct CDR3 sequences. Around 4.9% of the sample goes to the ten largest clones.

As for this clonotype: Its target antigen remains unknown.

A commercial ELISA kit detecting HCMV-specific IgG in serum was used to determine HCMV serostatus. Ficoll density gradient centrifugation was used to isolate peripheral blood mononuclear cells from blood. The cysteine opens and the phenylalanine closes a CDR3 of 14 amino acids. DNA was not recorded. The germline V gene (reference sequence) specifies DFQATT as CDR1 and SNEGSKA as CDR2. The sequence joins TRBV20-1 to TRBJ2-5; there is no DNA to check the TCRdb D call of TRBD1. The specimen was blood T cells: a sorted CD56 or NKG2C T cell subset, CD4+ or CD8+ T cells, or bulk PBMC T cells (not recorded which). The sequence came from a man between 18 and 69 years old in good health. Here the CDR3 is given as CSASITGGRETQYF.